This T cell receptor beta chain was found in a study of cytomegalovirus exposure and HLA in healthy donors. Turning to this clone: Its specificity is not known.

The CDR3 sequence is 16 residues long. Germline lookup yields CDR1 SEHNR and CDR2 FQNEAQ (reference sequence). The junction had 7 bases not matched to a gene; V was cut back by 7 bases and J by 1 base. Regarding the study as a whole: Overall, approximately 150 TCR beta chains were annotated as cytomegalovirus-associated.

PCR primers comprised 60 Vbeta and 13 Jbeta primers. Method: immunoSEQ multiplex PCR; TCRdb's copy keeps in-frame clones and lacks some. The table includes about 120,000 clones, 65% to 80% detected once. Sequencing used PBMCs. The sequence was obtained from a man aged 35-49 years in good health and CMV-seropositive. The chain is built from TRBV7-9 and TRBJ2-2; TRBD2 matches at 9 bases. The CDR3 DNA sequence: TGTGCCAGCATCTTCTTTAGCGGGGGGAACACCGGGGAGCTGTTTTTT. It specifies CASIFFSGGNTGELFF.